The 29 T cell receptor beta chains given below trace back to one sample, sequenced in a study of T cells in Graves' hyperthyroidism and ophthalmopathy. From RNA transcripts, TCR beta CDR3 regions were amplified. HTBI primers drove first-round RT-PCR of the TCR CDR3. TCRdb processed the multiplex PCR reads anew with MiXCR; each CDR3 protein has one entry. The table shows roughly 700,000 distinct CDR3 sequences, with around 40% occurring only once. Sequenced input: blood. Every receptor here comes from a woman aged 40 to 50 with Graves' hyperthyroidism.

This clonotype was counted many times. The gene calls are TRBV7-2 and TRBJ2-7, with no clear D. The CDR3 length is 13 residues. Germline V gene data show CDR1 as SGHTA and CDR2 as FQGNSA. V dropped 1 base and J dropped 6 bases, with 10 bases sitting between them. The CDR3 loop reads CASSLGQLPEQYF. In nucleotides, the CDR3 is TGTGCCAGCAGCTTAGGGCAGCTCCCCGAGCAGTACTTC.

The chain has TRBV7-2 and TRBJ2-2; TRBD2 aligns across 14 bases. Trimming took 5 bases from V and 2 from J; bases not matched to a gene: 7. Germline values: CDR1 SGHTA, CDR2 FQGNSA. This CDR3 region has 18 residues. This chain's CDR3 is CASSVGLAGVINTGELFF. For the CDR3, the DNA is TGTGCCAGCAGCGTGGGACTAGCGGGGGTCATTAACACCGGGGAGCTGTTTTTT.

In DNA, the CDR3 is TGTGCCAGCACCAAACGGACGGACTACGAGCAGTACTTC. Its translation: CASTKRTDYEQYF. This chain joins TRBV7-2 and TRBJ2-7; D remains unclear. Trimming pared 7 bases from V and 3 bases from J, leaving 13 bases between. The germline gives CDR1 SGHTA, CDR2 FQGNSA. This CDR3 region has 13 residues.

The CDR3 reads CASRLGTSYDYEQYF. CDR3 DNA: TGTGCCAGCAGGCTAGGGACTAGCTATGATTACGAGCAGTACTTC. The gene calls are TRBV7-2 and TRBJ2-7; TRBD2 matches 9 bases. Per germline, CDR1 SGHTA and CDR2 FQGNSA. The CDR3 consists of 15 residues. V was clipped by 6 bases and J by 4 bases; unmatched bases: 10.

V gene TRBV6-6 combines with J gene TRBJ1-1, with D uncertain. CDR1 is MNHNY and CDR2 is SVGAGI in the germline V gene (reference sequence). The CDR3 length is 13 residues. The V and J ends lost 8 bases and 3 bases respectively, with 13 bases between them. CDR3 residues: CASGKQLYTEAFF. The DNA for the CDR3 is TGTGCCAGCGGCAAACAGCTTTACACTGAAGCTTTCTTT.

The CDR3, as DNA: TGCGCCAGCAGCCCAAGCCCCTCTCCTGGGGCCAACGTCCTGACTTTC. Protein: CASSPSPSPGANVLTF. The V and J genes are TRBV4-1 and TRBJ2-6; D remains ambiguous. The CDR3 is 16 amino acids. CDR1 is MGHRA, CDR2 YSYEKL, per germline. V shed 4 bases and J shed 2 bases, with 12 bases lying between them.

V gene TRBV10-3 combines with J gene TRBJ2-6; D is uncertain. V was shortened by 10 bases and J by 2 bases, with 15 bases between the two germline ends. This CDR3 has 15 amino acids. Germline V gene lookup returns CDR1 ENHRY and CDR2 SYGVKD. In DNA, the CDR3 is TGTGCCAGCGGCGGCTCTGGGGCTGGGGCCAACGTCCTGACTTTC. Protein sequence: CASGGSGAGANVLTF.

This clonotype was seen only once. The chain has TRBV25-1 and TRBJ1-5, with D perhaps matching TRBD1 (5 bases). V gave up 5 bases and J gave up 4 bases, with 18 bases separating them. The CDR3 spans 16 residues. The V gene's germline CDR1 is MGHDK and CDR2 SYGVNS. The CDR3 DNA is TGTGCCAGCAGTTTAAGGGGTTGGGCAGGAAATCAGCCCCAGCATTTT. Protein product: CASSLRGWAGNQPQHF.

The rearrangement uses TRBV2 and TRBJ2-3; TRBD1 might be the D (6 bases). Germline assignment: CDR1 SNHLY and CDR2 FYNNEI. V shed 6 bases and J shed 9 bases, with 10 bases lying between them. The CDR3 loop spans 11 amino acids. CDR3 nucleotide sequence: TGTGCCAGCAGAGGTACAGGGACGCAGTATTTT. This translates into CASRGTGTQYF.

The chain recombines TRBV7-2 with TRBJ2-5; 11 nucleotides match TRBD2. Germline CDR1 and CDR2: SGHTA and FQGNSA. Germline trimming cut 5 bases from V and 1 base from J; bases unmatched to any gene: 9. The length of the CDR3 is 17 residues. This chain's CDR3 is CASSQAASGGFQETQYF. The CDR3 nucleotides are TGTGCCAGCAGCCAAGCGGCTAGCGGGGGGTTCCAAGAGACCCAGTACTTC.

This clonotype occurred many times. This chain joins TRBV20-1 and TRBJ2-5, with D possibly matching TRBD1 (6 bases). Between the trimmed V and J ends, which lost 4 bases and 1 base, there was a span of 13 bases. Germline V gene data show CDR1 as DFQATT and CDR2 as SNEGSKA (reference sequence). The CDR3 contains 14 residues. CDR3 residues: CSAIKKDSQETQYF. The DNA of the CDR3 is TGCAGTGCTATTAAAAAGGACAGCCAAGAGACCCAGTACTTC.

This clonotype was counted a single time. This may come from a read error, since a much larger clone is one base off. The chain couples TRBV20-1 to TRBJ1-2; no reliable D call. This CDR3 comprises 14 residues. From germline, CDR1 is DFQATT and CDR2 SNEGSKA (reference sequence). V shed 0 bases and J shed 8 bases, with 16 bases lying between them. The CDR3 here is CSARDQWNVDGYTF. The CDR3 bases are TGCAGTGCTAGAGATCAATGGAACGTGGACGGCTACACCTTC.

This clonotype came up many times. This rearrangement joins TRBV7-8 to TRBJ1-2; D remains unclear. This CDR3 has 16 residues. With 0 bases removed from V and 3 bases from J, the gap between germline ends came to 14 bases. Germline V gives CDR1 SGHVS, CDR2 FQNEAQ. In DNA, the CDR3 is TGTGCCAGCAGCTTAGCTGGGCAAGGGAGAGACTATGGCTACACCTTC. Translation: CASSLAGQGRDYGYTF.

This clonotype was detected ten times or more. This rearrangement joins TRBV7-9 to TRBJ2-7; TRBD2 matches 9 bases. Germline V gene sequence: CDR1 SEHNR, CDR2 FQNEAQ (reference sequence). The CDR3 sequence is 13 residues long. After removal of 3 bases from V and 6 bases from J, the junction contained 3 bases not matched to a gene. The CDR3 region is CASSLGLAGEQYF. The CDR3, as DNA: TGTGCCAGCAGCTTGGGACTAGCAGGCGAGCAGTACTTC.

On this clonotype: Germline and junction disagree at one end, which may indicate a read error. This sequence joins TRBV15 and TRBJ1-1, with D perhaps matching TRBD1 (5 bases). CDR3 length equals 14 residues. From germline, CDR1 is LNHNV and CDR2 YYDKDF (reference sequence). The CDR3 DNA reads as TGCGCCACCGGCGCACGGTTGAGAGAACAGGTTTATTTCTTT. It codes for CATGARLREQVYFF.

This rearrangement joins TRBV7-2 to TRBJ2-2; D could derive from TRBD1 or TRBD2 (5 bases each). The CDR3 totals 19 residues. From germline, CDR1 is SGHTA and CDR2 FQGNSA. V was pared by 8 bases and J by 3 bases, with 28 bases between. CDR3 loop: CASFPLSVYSGTDTGELFF. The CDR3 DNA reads TGTGCCAGCTTTCCCCTTTCGGTTTATTCGGGGACGGACACCGGGGAGCTGTTTTTT.

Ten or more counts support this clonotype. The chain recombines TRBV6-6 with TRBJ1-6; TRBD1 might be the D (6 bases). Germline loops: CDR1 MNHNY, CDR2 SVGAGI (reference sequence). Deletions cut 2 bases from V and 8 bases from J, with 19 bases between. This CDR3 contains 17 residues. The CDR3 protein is CASSYTLEQGVYSPLHF. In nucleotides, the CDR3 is TGTGCCAGCAGTTACACCCTGGAACAGGGAGTGTATTCACCCCTCCACTTT.

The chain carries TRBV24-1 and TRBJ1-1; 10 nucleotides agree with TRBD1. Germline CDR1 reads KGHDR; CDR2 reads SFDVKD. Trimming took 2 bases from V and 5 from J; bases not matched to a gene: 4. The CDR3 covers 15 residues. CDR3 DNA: TGTGCCACCAGTGATTCGGACAGGGGGGGGACTGAAGCTTTCTTT. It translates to CATSDSDRGGTEAFF.

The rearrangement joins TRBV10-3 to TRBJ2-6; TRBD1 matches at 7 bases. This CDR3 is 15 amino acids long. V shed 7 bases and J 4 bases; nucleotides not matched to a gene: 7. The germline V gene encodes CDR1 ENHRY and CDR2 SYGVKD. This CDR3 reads CAITQGDTGANVLTF. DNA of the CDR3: TGTGCCATCACCCAGGGGGACACCGGGGCCAACGTCCTGACTTTC.

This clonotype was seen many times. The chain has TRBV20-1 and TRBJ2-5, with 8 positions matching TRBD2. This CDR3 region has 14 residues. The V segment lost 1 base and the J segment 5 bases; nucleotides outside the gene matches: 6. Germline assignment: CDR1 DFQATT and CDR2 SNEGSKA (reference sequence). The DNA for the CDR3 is TGCAGTGCTAGAGGGGCTAGCGGGCTTGAGACCCAGTACTTC. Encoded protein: CSARGASGLETQYF.

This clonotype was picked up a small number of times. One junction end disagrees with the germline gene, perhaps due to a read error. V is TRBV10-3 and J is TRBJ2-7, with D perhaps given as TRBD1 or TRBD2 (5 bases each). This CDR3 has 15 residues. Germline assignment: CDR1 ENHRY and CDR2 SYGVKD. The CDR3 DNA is TGTGCCAGCAGTGAATTCCGGGGCCCTTCCGACGAGCAGTACTTC. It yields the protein CASSEFRGPSDEQYF.

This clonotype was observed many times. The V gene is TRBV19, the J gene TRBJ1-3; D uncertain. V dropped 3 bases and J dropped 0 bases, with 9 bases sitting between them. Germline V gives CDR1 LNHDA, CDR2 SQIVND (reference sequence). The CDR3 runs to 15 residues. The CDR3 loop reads CASSMTASSGNTIYF. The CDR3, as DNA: TGTGCCAGTAGTATGACGGCCAGCTCTGGAAACACCATATATTTT.

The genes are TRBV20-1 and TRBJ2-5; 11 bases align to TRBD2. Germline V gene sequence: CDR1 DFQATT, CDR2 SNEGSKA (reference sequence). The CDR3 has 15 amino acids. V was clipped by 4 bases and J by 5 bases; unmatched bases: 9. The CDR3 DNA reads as TGCAGTGCTATGGGGCTAGCGGGAGGCGACGAGACCCAGTACTTC. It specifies CSAMGLAGGDETQYF.

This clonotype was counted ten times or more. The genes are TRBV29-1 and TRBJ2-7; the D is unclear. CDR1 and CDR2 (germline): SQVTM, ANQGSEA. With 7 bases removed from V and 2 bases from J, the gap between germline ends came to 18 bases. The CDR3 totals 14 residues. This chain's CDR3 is CSGRRRTPTYEQYF. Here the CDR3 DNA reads TGCAGCGGAAGGCGGCGTACCCCAACCTACGAGCAGTACTTC.

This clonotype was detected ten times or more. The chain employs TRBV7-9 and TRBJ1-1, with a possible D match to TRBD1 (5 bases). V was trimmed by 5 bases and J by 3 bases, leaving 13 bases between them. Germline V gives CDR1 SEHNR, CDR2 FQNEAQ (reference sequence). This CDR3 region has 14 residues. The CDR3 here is CASSPLWGYTEAFF. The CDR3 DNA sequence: TGTGCCAGCAGCCCGCTGTGGGGCTACACTGAAGCTTTCTTT.

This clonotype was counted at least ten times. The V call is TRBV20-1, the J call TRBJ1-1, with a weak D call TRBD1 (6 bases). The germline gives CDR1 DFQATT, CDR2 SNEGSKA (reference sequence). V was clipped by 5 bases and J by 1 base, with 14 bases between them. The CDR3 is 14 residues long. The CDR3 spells CSADLGTRNTEAFF. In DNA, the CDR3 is TGCAGTGCTGACCTAGGGACAAGGAACACTGAAGCTTTCTTT.

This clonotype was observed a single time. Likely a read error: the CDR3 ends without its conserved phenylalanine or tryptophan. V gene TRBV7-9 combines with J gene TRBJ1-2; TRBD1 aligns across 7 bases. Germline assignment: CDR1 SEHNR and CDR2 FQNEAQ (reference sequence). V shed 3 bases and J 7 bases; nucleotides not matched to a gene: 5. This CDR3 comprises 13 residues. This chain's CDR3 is CASSLEGGSGYTS. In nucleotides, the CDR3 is TGTGCCAGCAGCTTGGAAGGGGGCAGTGGCTACACCTCC.

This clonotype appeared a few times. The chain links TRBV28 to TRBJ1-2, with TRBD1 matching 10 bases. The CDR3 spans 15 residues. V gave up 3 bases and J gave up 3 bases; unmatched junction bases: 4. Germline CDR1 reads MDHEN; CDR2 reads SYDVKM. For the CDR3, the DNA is TGTGCCAGCAGTTTGGCGGACAGGGGGGACTATGGCTACACCTTC. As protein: CASSLADRGDYGYTF.

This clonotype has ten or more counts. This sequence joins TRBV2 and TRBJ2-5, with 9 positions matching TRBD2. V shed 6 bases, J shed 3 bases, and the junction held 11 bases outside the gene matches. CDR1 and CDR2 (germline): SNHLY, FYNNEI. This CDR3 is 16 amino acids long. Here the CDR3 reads CASREMTSGYKETQYF. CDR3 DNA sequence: TGTGCCAGCAGGGAGATGACTAGCGGATACAAAGAGACCCAGTACTTC.